This TCR beta chain is from a study of blood T cell repertoires in COVID-19. V was trimmed by 6 bases and J by 7 bases, leaving 16 bases between them. The CDR3 loop spans 15 amino acids. Germline CDR1 and CDR2: MNHEY and SVGEGT. Some clones are missing from TCRdb's copy, which holds only in-frame ones; the method was immunoSEQ multiplex PCR. The repertoire holds about 410,000 clones, with roughly 86% as singletons. The study recruited people aged roughly 18 to 100 years across approximately 24 US areas. In assigning cohorts, the study relied on participant-reported clinical history. Sequencing was performed on PBMCs or T cells enriched from blood (not recorded which). V is TRBV6-2 or TRBV6-3 and J is TRBJ1-6, with D possibly TRBD1 on 5 matching bases. The sequence was obtained from a woman aged 25-40 years who had recovered from COVID-19. CDR3 coding DNA: TGTGCCAGCAGCCTACGGGGGGATCGGAATTCACCCCTCCACTTT. This sequence encodes CASSLRGDRNSPLHF.